The clone carrying this TCR beta chain appeared a few times. The target antigen is unknown. The data derive from a study of beta chain features in type 1 diabetes. Study-wide context: All samples yielded around 98,000,000 examined sorted cells. Notes on the study in general: Since sequencing was performed on cDNA, cells with high TCR expression could be over-represented. The naive, central memory and Treg TCRB repertoires showed an apparent similarity that was greater among patients than among healthy donors.

Reverse transcribing all isolated RNA meant expressed TCRB transcripts were sequenced. Approximately 3.5 million reads was the average for naive, central memory and regulatory T cell samples. Only in-frame clones appear in the TCRdb table, and some are missing; sequencing was by immunoSEQ multiplex PCR. The sample has approximately 470,000 clones, roughly 31% seen once; the top ten hold 0.05% to 0.07%. The CDR3 length is 11 residues. V lost 6 bases and J lost 3, with 4 bases in between. The germline gives CDR1 MNHNS, CDR2 SASEGT. The sample taken for sequencing was naive CD4+ T cells from blood. This receptor was taken from a man aged 18 to 35 in good health. This chain joins TRBV6-1 and TRBJ2-3; unclear D gene. CDR3: CASRTTDTQYF. The CDR3 DNA sequence: TGTGCCAGCAGAACAACAGATACGCAGTATTTT.